This record concerns one T cell receptor beta chain sequence. The antigen remains undetermined. BIOMED2 TRB-A/B primer pools were used in multiplex TRB PCR. MiXCR, applied by TCRdb to the multiplex PCR reads, yields one record per CDR3 protein. The sample has about 8,200 distinct CDR3 sequences, 35% to 45% seen once; the top ten hold about 3.3%. The entry originates in a study of T and B cells in COVID-19 patients. Study-wide points: No sequencing was yet done of CD4+, regulatory or CD8+ subsets, or of SARS-CoV-2-responsive or tetramer+ sorted cells. Blood from mildly ill patients while symptomatic, and early samples from severe cases, were scarce.

From blood, about 250-500 ng of genomic DNA served as TRB template. Trimming removed 5 bases at V and 5 bases at J, with 15 bases between. The CDR3 covers 15 residues. CDR1 is SGHTA, CDR2 FQGNSA, per germline. The source material was blood. The chain uses TRBV7-2 and TRBJ2-2; a weak D match, TRBD2 (6 bases). This receptor was obtained from a human donor who had recovered from COVID-19. The CDR3, as DNA: TGTGCCAGCAGCACGGGACTTCTGGGGACCGGGGAGCTGTTTTTT. Its translation is CASSTGLLGTGELFF.